Sequencing of this T cell receptor beta chain was carried out in a study of blood T cell repertoires in COVID-19. Germline V gene sequence: CDR1 SEHNR, CDR2 FQNEAQ (reference sequence). The trim removed 5 bases at V and 6 bases at J, leaving 5 bases unmatched. This CDR3 is 14 amino acids long. Clones were sequenced by immunoSEQ multiplex PCR, and TCRdb holds only the in-frame ones, with some missing. The sample includes 150,000 to 200,000 clones, about nine tenths seen only once; the top ten take about 2.1%. The clonotype comes from a man between 65 and 79 years old with active or convalescent COVID-19. The V gene is TRBV7-9, the J gene TRBJ2-3, with 10 bases matching TRBD2. Sequenced sample: peripheral blood. The CDR3 spells CASSKRGGLDTQYF. The CDR3 bases are TGTGCCAGCAGCAAGCGGGGGGGCTTGGATACGCAGTATTTT.